This note documents a single T cell receptor beta chain sequence. The source of the sample is a study of blood T cell repertoires in COVID-19. The V and J ends lost 4 bases and 5 bases respectively, with 24 bases between them. The CDR3 sequence is 17 residues long. TCRdb keeps only in-frame clones here, not all; method: immunoSEQ multiplex PCR. The sample lists more than 95,000 clones; approximately 84% were seen once. This TCR was sampled from a man aged 70 or older with active or convalescent COVID-19. Sample: peripheral blood. This chain joins TRBV23-1 and TRBJ2-7; D possibly corresponds to TRBD2 (5 bases). TRBV23-1 is noted as an ORF with a role that remains uncertain. Here the CDR3 reads CASSPRETQPPGDEQYF. The CDR3 bases are TGCGCCAGCAGTCCACGGGAAACCCAACCTCCAGGCGACGAGCAGTACTTC.